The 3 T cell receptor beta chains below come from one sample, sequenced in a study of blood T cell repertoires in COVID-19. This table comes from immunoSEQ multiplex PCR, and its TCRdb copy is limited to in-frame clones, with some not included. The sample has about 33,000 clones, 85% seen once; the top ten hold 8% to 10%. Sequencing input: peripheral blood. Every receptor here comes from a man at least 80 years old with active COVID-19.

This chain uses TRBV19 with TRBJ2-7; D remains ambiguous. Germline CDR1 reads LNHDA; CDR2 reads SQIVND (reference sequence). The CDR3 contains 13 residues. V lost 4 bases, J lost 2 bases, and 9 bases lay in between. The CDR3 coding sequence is TGTGCCAGTAGTACCGGTATTCCCTACGAGCAGTACTTC. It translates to CASSTGIPYEQYF. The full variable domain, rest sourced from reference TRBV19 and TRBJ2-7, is DGGITQSPKYLFRKEGQNVTLSCEQNLNHDAMYWYRQDPGQGLRLIYYSQIVNDFQKGDIAEGYSVSREKKESFPLTVTSAQKNPTAFYLCASSTGIPYEQYFGPGTRLTVT.

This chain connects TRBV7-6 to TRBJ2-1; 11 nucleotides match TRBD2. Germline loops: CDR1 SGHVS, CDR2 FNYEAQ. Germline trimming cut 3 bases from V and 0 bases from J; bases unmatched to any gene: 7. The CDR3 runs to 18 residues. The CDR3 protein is CASSFLAGGASSYNEQFF. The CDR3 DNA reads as TGTGCCAGCAGCTTTCTAGCGGGGGGTGCTAGCTCCTACAATGAGCAGTTCTTC.

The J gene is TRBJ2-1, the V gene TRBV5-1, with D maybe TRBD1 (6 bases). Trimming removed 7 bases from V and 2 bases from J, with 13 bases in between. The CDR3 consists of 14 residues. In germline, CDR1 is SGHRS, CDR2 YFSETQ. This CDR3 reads CASLPGHTYNEQFF. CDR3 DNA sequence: TGCGCCAGCCTACCGGGACACACCTACAATGAGCAGTTCTTC.